This T cell receptor beta chain comes out of a study of glioma-infiltrating T cells after dendritic cell vaccination (dated by TCRdb to the mid-2010s). Study-level background: The cohort comprised about 15 glioblastoma patients from Phase I and II dendritic cell vaccination trials, 9 newly diagnosed and 6 with recurrent disease. Between about 2003 and 2012, patients were given autologous tumor lysate-pulsed dendritic cell vaccination. The vaccine consisted of monocyte-derived dendritic cells cultured seven days with IL-4 and GM-CSF, then pulsed overnight with autologous tumor lysate. Each patient was given three intradermal dendritic cell vaccine injections, spaced two weeks apart, in the arm below the axilla. In glioblastoma patients vaccinated with dendritic cells, deep sequencing of TCR beta CDR3 regions served to measure the amount of tumor-infiltrating lymphocytes and to compare repertoires between tumor and blood. TCR sequencing metrics, including TIL content and tumor-blood repertoire overlap, were correlated with survival after dendritic cell vaccination. Overall results and qualifications from the work: No direct relationship between TCR clonality and survival was found, suggesting that a diverse polyclonal response may matter. The three-group TCR overlap response model was characterized as speculative, and prospective validation of the model was stated to be required. The cohort was small and heterogeneous, only a few patients had full blood and tumor sets, and even fewer had initial-recurrent tumor pairs. Higher estimated pretreatment TIL content predicted longer time to progression and overall survival after dendritic cell vaccination.

The CDR3 goes from the cysteine to the phenylalanine over 15 residues. The retained sequence is limited to the CDR3, 45 bases, with the frame set at the first base. V and J lose 3 bases and 4 bases, and a span of 13 bases separates them. In the germline V gene, CDR1 corresponds to MGHRA and CDR2 to YSYEKL. The immunoSEQ assay amplified TCRB CDR3 regions from about 2 micrograms of genomic DNA, or from all available DNA when less than that amount was available. Multiplex PCR used 60 forward primers for TCR V beta segments and 13 reverse primers for J beta segments. Synthetic control templates were spiked into each sample at limiting dilution to estimate reads per starting template. The Illumina HiSeq System generated sequencing reads of 87 bp. Processing in the source paper ran as follows. PCR and sequencing errors were removed by a nearest neighbor algorithm that merged closely related sequences. TCR overlap was defined as the percentage of unique tumor TCR beta sequences that were also found in the peripheral blood of the same patient. TCRdb stores this immuneACCESS table with in-frame sequences only. Part of the clones is absent; in the studies checked, under half of the shortfall reflects unresolved V genes, and no reason is known for the rest. V, J and clone size derive from that table, while D and trimming were established from the DNA sequence. This sample has roughly 62,000 clones in its table, and roughly 80% of those were observed once. The ten most abundant clones make up about a sixth of the sample.

As to this clone: The target of this receptor is not known. Per-nucleotide qualities are absent, and no much larger clonotype sits a single base away.

Reading the label with the study, this specimen's time point is: after dendritic cell vaccination, including at tumor progression/relapse. Patients were selected on the basis of adequate residual fresh-frozen tumor tissue and more than two years of available survival data. None of the glioblastoma patients carried an isocitrate dehydrogenase mutation, although molecular status otherwise varied. PBMC were collected before vaccination, two weeks after the third vaccination, and at tumor progression when it occurred. Genomic DNA was extracted with the Qiagen DNeasy Blood extraction Kit. The sequence was obtained from a human donor with glioblastoma. The sequences come from blood, collected after dendritic cell vaccination. The rearrangement combines TRBV4-1 with TRBJ1-5, with TRBD1 tentatively as D gene (5 bases match). In nucleotides, the sequence is TGCGCCAGCAGCCACCACCGGGACTTAAATCAGCCCCAGCATTTT. It specifies CASSHHRDLNQPQHF.